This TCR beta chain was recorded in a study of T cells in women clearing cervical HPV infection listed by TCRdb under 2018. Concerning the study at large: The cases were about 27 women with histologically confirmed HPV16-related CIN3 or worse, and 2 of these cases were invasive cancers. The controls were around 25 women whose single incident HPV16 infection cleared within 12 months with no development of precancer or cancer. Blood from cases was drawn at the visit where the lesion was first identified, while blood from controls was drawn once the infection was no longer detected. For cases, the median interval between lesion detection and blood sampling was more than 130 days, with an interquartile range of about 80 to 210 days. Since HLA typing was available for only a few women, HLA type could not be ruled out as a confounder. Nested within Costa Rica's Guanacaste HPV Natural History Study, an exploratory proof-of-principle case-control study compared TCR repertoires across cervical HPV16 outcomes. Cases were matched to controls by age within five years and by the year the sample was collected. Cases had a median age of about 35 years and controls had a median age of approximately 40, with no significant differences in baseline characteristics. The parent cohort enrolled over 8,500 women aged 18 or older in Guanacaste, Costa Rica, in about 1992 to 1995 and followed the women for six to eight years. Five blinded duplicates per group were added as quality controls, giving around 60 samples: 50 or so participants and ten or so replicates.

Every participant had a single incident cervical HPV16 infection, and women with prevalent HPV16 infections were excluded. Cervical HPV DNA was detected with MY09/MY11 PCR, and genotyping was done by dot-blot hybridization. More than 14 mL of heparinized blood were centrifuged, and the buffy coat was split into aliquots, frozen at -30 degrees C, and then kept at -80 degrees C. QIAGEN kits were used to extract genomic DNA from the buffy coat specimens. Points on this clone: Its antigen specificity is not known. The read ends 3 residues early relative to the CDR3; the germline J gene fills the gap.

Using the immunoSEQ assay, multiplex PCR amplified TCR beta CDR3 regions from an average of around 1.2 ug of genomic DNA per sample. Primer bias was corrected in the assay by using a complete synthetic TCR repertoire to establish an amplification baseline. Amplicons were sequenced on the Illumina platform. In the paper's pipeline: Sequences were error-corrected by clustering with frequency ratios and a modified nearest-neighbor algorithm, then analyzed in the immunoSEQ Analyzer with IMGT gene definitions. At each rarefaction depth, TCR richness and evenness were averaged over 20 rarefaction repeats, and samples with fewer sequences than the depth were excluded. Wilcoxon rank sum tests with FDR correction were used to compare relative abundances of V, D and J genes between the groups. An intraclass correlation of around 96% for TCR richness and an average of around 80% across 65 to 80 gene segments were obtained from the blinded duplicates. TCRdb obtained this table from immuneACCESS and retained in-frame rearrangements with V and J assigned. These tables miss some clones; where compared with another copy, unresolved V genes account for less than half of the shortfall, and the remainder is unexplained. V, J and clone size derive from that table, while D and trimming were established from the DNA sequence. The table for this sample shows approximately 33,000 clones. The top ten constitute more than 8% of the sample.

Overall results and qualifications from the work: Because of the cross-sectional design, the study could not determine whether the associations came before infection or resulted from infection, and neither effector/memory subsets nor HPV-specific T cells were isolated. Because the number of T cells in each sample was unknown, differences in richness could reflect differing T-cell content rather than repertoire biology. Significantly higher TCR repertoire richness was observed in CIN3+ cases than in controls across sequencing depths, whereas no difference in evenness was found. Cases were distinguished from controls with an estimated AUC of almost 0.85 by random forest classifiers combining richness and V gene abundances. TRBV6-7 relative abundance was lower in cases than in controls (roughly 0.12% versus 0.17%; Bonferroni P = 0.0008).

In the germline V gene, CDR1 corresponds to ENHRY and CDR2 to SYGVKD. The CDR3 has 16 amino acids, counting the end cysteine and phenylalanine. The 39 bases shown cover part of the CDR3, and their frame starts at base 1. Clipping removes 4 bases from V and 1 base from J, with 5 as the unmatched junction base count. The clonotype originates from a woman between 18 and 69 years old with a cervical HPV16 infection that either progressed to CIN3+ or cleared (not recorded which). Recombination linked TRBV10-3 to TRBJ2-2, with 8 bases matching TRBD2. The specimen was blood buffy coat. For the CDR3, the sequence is CAISGATSGNTGELFF. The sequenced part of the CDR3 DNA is TGTGCCATCAGTGGGGCAACTAGCGGGAACACCGGGGAG.